The present T cell receptor beta chain was sequenced within a study of blood T cell repertoires in COVID-19. Looking at the study overall: Sites across the United States, Italy and Spain contributed samples from acute and convalescent COVID-19. Nucleic acid was either cDNA or gDNA, and it came from T cells, B-cell-depleted T cells, or PBMCs.

Authors' data handling: Amplified reference gene primers provided the basis for estimating nucleated cell counts. Sequencing used immunoSEQ multiplex PCR; TCRdb keeps in-frame clones, though not all of them. V and J calls and clone size follow that table, whereas D and trimming were derived from the DNA. The table has about 270,000 clones, about four fifths seen once. The germline V gene encodes CDR1 MNHEY and CDR2 SVGAGI. The CDR3 contains 12 residues. Trimming left V 8 bases short and J 8 bases short, with 15 bases between. The sequenced sample was peripheral blood. The origin of this receptor is a woman aged 18-29 years with acute or convalescent COVID-19. The chain has TRBV6-5 and TRBJ1-2, with TRBD1 as a possible D gene (5 bases). This CDR3 reads CASERRGTGYTF. The CDR3 nucleotides read TGTGCCAGCGAGAGGAGGGGTACGGGCTACACCTTC.